The 5 T cell receptor beta chains given below trace back to one sample, sequenced in a study of response to subunit inactivated influenza vaccine. One entry per CDR3 protein, called by TCRdb with MiXCR from the RT-PCR reads. The sample includes 550,000 to 800,000 distinct CDR3 sequences, roughly 13% of them seen just once. This material consisted of PBMCs from blood, taken around 14 days before vaccination. Source of these receptors: a man aged 50-60 years who received an inactivated influenza vaccine.

J is TRBJ2-7 and V is TRBV6-2 or TRBV6-3, with 13 bases lining up with TRBD2. CDR1 MNHEY and CDR2 SVGEGT come from the germline V gene. The trim removed 4 bases at V and 0 bases at J, leaving 6 bases unmatched. The CDR3 runs 17 residues. Here the CDR3 reads CASSWGLAGPGSYEQYF. Here the CDR3 DNA reads TGTGCCAGCAGTTGGGGACTAGCGGGGCCGGGCTCCTACGAGCAGTACTTC.

This clonotype was seen only a few times. This chain joins TRBV2 and TRBJ2-3; D gene unclear. The CDR3 length is 15 residues. V lost 3 bases and J lost 0, with 10 bases in between. Germline-derived CDR1 and CDR2 are SNHLY and FYNNEI. CDR3 DNA: TGTGCCAGCAGTGACGGTCAATTTAGCACAGATACGCAGTATTTT. Its translation: CASSDGQFSTDTQYF.

The gene calls are TRBV20-1 and TRBJ2-7; 7 positions agree with TRBD1. The CDR3 is made up of 13 amino acids. Trimming took 6 bases from V and 2 from J; bases not matched to a gene: 7. Germline CDR1 and CDR2: DFQATT and SNEGSKA (reference sequence). The CDR3 protein is CSASQGTAYEQYF. The CDR3 DNA is TGCAGTGCCTCACAGGGGACCGCCTACGAGCAGTACTTC.

V gene TRBV11-3 combines with J gene TRBJ1-4, with D perhaps matching TRBD1 (5 bases). This CDR3 is built from 17 residues. V lost 1 base, J lost 0 bases, and 12 bases lay in between. The germline gives CDR1 SGHNT, CDR2 YENEEA. CDR3 bases: TGTGCCAGCAGCTTAGTGGGACCGCCGTCAACTAATGAAAAACTGTTTTTT. The encoded protein is CASSLVGPPSTNEKLFF.

This clonotype was observed a few times. The genes are TRBV9 and TRBJ1-2, with no clear D. The CDR3 totals 14 residues. The V gene's germline CDR1 is SGDLS and CDR2 YYNGEE. Trimming took off 0 bases at V and 8 bases at J, with 14 bases between the two ends. The CDR3 DNA is TGTGCCAGCAGCGTAGCTTGGGAGGGAGGAGGCTACACCTTC. The encoded protein is CASSVAWEGGGYTF.